A single sample gave rise to the 18 T cell receptor beta chains below, sequenced in a study of beta chain features in type 1 diabetes. Study outcomes and limitations: Researchers report that Type 1 diabetes patients had moderately but significantly shorter TCRB CDR3s across all four CD4+ subsets.

For these receptors, no antigen is known. Expressed TCRB transcripts were sequenced, since all the RNA that had been isolated was reverse transcribed. Profiling relied on immunoSEQ multiplex PCR, and the TCRdb table lists in-frame clones only, not all of them. The sample holds approximately 170,000 clones, less than 10% seen once. The specimen sequenced was central memory CD4+ T cells from blood. The receptors here all came from a man between 18 and 29 years old with type 1 diabetes.

The chain carries TRBV6-6 and TRBJ2-1; 7 nucleotides agree with TRBD2. Germline V gives CDR1 MNHNY, CDR2 SVGAGI (reference sequence). This CDR3 is built from 14 residues. The J segment lost 0 bases and the V segment lost 6 bases, leaving 2 bases of the junction unmatched. The CDR3 loop is CASRLASSYNEQFF. CDR3 nucleotides: TGTGCCAGCAGACTAGCGTCCTCCTACAATGAGCAGTTCTTC.

The chain combines TRBV28 with TRBJ2-1; TRBD2 agrees at 9 bases. V shed 2 bases and J 2 bases; nucleotides not matched to a gene: 1. CDR1 is MDHEN and CDR2 is SYDVKM in the germline V gene. The CDR3 is 15 amino acids. CDR3 residues: CASSLAGGPYNEQFF. In DNA form, the CDR3 reads TGTGCCAGCAGTTTAGCGGGGGGGCCCTACAATGAGCAGTTCTTC.

This clone appeared a few times. The V and J genes are TRBV28 and TRBJ1-2; D unclear. The CDR3 has 13 residues. Germline CDR1 reads MDHEN; CDR2 reads SYDVKM. V lost 3 bases, J lost 8 bases, and 13 bases lay in between. DNA for the CDR3: TGTGCCAGCAGTTTCGGCAGGTCTTCAGGCTACACCTTC. Amino acid sequence: CASSFGRSSGYTF.

This clone was detected a few times. The chain is built from TRBV4-1 and TRBJ2-1, with TRBD2 matching over 12 bases. V dropped 0 bases and J dropped 5; count of bases not matched to a gene: 11. The CDR3 totals 19 residues. Germline V gene sequence: CDR1 MGHRA, CDR2 YSYEKL. CDR3 amino acids: CASSQDRASGRAEDNEQFF. The CDR3 bases are TGCGCCAGCAGCCAAGATCGGGCTAGCGGGAGGGCCGAAGACAATGAGCAGTTCTTC.

This clone appeared a few times. J is TRBJ1-2 and V is TRBV5-6, with no clear D. The germline CDR1 and CDR2 sequences are SGHDT and YYEEEE. The CDR3 runs to 12 residues. Trimming removed 4 bases from V and 4 bases from J, with 8 bases in between. DNA of the CDR3: TGTGCCAGCAGCGAGGTCAGCTATGGCTACACCTTC. The encoded protein is CASSEVSYGYTF.

The rearrangement links TRBV10-3 to TRBJ2-1; 9 bases are shared with TRBD2. From germline, CDR1 is ENHRY and CDR2 SYGVKD. Trimming removed 11 bases from V and 3 bases from J; junction bases left unmatched: 5. The CDR3 runs 13 residues. CDR3 loop: CAAHSGSYNEQFF. The CDR3 coding sequence is TGTGCCGCACATAGCGGGAGCTACAATGAGCAGTTCTTC.

This clone was counted between two and nine times. CDR3 sequence reads: CSVADRRGDYGYTF. In DNA, the CDR3 is TGCAGCGTTGCGGATCGAAGAGGCGACTATGGCTACACCTTC. The rearrangement links TRBV29-1 to TRBJ1-2; D is unresolved. Germline lookup yields CDR1 SQVTM and CDR2 ANQGSEA. The V end lost 4 bases, the J end lost 3 bases, and 15 bases lay between the germline ends. The CDR3 sequence is 14 residues long.

This clone was counted between two and nine times. J is TRBJ2-3 and V is TRBV5-4; tentative D call: TRBD2 (6 bases). Between the trimmed V and J ends, which lost 8 bases and 1 base, there was a span of 14 bases. The CDR3 sequence is 14 residues long. The V gene's germline CDR1 is SGHNT and CDR2 YYREEE (reference sequence). CDR3 in amino acids: CARGRRVGTDTQYF. The CDR3 DNA reads as TGTGCCAGAGGAAGGAGGGTTGGCACAGATACGCAGTATTTT.

This clone was detected only a few times. J is TRBJ1-5 and V is TRBV30; maybe TRBD1 (6 bases). In germline, CDR1 is GTSNPN, CDR2 SVGIG (reference sequence). The CDR3 is 13 amino acids. With 2 bases removed from V and 3 bases from J, the gap between germline ends came to 8 bases. CDR3 DNA: TGTGCCTGGAGTAGGGACACCAATCAGCCCCAGCATTTT. This codes for CAWSRDTNQPQHF.

This clone appeared a few times. This rearrangement joins TRBV18 to TRBJ2-3, with TRBD1 identical over 11 bases. Per germline, CDR1 KGHSH and CDR2 LQKENI. The V and J ends lost 3 bases and 4 bases, in that order; junction bases with no gene match: 3. The CDR3 extends over 15 amino acids. The CDR3 region is CASSPWTGGPDTQYF. The CDR3 nucleotides are TGTGCCAGCTCACCCTGGACAGGGGGCCCAGATACGCAGTATTTT.

V usage is TRBV5-1 and J usage is TRBJ2-7; TRBD1 matches at 8 bases. CDR1 and CDR2 from the germline V gene are SGHRS and YFSETQ. V lost 4 bases, J lost 6 bases, and 6 bases stayed unmatched. The CDR3 is 13 amino acids. The CDR3 reads CASSGTGSGEQYF. CDR3 DNA sequence: TGCGCCAGCAGCGGGACAGGATCCGGCGAGCAGTACTTC.

This clone was recorded a few times. The rearrangement uses TRBV4-3 and TRBJ2-1; D might be TRBD2 (6 bases). The CDR3 extends over 14 amino acids. Trimming shortened V by 1 base and J by 10 bases, and 14 bases separated the two germline ends. Germline lookup yields CDR1 LGHNA and CDR2 YSLEER. This CDR3 is CASSQGGGGGEQFF. The CDR3 DNA is TGCGCCAGCAGCCAAGGAGGTGGGGGAGGCGAGCAGTTCTTC.

This rearrangement joins TRBV30 to TRBJ1-1; D is perhaps TRBD1 (5 bases). V shed 0 bases and J shed 5 bases, with 10 bases lying between them. The CDR3 extends over 13 amino acids. Germline-derived CDR1 and CDR2 are GTSNPN and SVGIG (reference sequence). CDR3 region: CAWSVRRGTEAFF. The CDR3 DNA is TGTGCCTGGAGTGTCCGGCGGGGGACTGAAGCTTTCTTT.

CDR3 bases: TGTGCCAGCAGCGGGGACAGGGTCTCACCCCTCCACTTT. This sequence encodes CASSGDRVSPLHF. The gene calls are TRBV7-6 and TRBJ1-6; TRBD1 aligns across 9 bases. The CDR3 is 13 residues long. V was pared by 5 bases and J by 10 bases, with 3 bases of the junction left unmatched. CDR1 is SGHVS and CDR2 is FNYEAQ in the germline V gene.

This clone has more than one count but fewer than ten. CDR3 region: CASSLGLTGAYNEQFF. DNA of the CDR3: TGTGCCAGCAGCTTGGGGTTAACAGGAGCCTACAATGAGCAGTTCTTC. V is TRBV5-4 and J is TRBJ2-1; D might be TRBD1 (5 bases). V was trimmed by 0 bases and J by 2 bases, leaving 12 bases between them. Germline V lookup: CDR1 SGHNT, CDR2 YYREEE (reference sequence). This CDR3 spans 16 amino acids.

This clone came up a few times. At one end, the junction sequence differs from germline, possibly due to a read error. The chain combines TRBV4-3 with TRBJ1-4, with D tentatively TRBD1 (6 bases). The CDR3 runs 12 residues. CDR1 and CDR2 (germline): LGHNA, YSLEER. The DNA for the CDR3 is TGCGCCAGCAGACAAGATGCAGGGGAACTGTTTTTT. Amino acid sequence: CASRQDAGELFF.

Only a few counts were recorded for this clone. CDR3: CASSLSSGFSGANVLTF. CDR3 DNA: TGCGCCAGCAGCTTGTCTTCCGGTTTCTCTGGGGCCAACGTCCTGACTTTC. The chain joins TRBV5-1 to TRBJ2-6; D is unclear. V lost 1 base to trimming and J lost 0 bases, with 11 bases between them. The germline V gene encodes CDR1 SGHRS and CDR2 YFSETQ. The CDR3 runs to 17 residues.

The gene calls are TRBV19 and TRBJ2-2; D is possibly TRBD2 (6 bases). Per germline, CDR1 LNHDA and CDR2 SQIVND (reference sequence). The CDR3 spans 16 residues. The V end was cut by 5 bases, the J end by 5 bases, with 18 bases between. CDR3 nucleotide sequence: TGTGCCAGTAGTCCCCGGCTGGGGAGGCGGACCGGGGAGCTGTTTTTT. It translates to CASSPRLGRRTGELFF.